The rows below give T cell receptor beta chains drawn from one sample of a study of blood T cell repertoires in COVID-19. Data came from immunoSEQ multiplex PCR; TCRdb stores just in-frame clones and leaves some out. The table shows around 86,000 clones, with around 87% occurring only once. The source material was peripheral blood. Receptor source: an elderly woman with acute or convalescent COVID-19. Each CDR3 is given with its conserved first and last residue. A D gene is named only where the DNA matches it firmly. Clone size is given for some rows only: seen once, a few or many times, or a class if the clone is expanded.

TRBJ2-7 NA NA TRBV29-1 TGCAGCGTTATCAGACAGGCGGGTACCCGCGAGCAGTACTTC CSVIRQAGTREQYF
TRBJ2-7 NA NA TRBV27 TGTGCCAGCAGTTTATTGTCAGGGAAACGCTACGAGCAGTACTTC CASSLLSGKRYEQYF
TRBJ1-1 NA TRBD1 TRBV30 TGTGCCGGGAGGGGACAGGCCGGCACTGAAGCTTTCTTT CAGRGQAGTEAFF
TRBJ2-1 NA NA TRBV18 TGTGCCAGCTCACCGACCCAGGCCTCCTTGGGCGATGAGCAGTTCTTC CASSPTQASLGDEQFF
TRBJ2-5 NA NA TRBV9 TGTGCCAGCAGCTCGCCCCCCCGGGAGACCCAGTACTTC CASSSPPRETQYF
TRBJ2-5 NA TRBD2 TRBV23-1 TGCGCCAACTGGACTAGCGGGGGGAAGGAGACCCAGTACTTC CANWTSGGKETQYF
TRBJ2-3 once TRBD1 TRBV5-1 TGCGCCAGCAGCCAGGACAGGGTGGGTACGCAGTATTTT CASSQDRVGTQYF
TRBJ2-5 few TRBD1 TRBV14 TGTGCCAGCAGCCCCAACCGGGACAGACAAGAGACCCAGTACTTC CASSPNRDRQETQYF
TRBJ1-1 once TRBD1 TRBV19 TGTGCCAGTAGTGTTAGACCAGGGGGCCTGAACACTGAAGCCTTCTTT CASSVRPGGLNTEAFF
TRBJ1-3 NA TRBD1 TRBV4-1 TGCGCCAGCAGCCAAGATCCTGGACAGGTTGGAAACACCATATATTTT CASSQDPGQVGNTIYF
TRBJ1-1 NA NA TRBV19 TGTGCCAGTAGTACCTGGGACATCTCGAACACTGAAGCTTTCTTT CASSTWDISNTEAFF
TRBJ2-1 NA TRBD2 TRBV19 TGTGCCAGTAGTATAGGGACTAGCGAACGTGAGCAGTTCTTC CASSIGTSEREQFF
TRBJ1-1 NA NA TRBV14 TGTGCCAGCAGCCAGGGCAAGGTTCGAGCTTTCTTT CASSQGKVRAFF
TRBJ2-7 NA NA TRBV5-1 TGCGCCAGCAGCTCCGGGGTTTGGGAGCAGTACTTC CASSSGVWEQYF
TRBJ2-3 NA NA TRBV15 TGTGCCACCAGCAGAGATTCCAGAGATACGCAGTATTTT CATSRDSRDTQYF
TRBJ2-1 NA TRBD1 TRBV7-3 TGTGCCAGCAGCTTCGGACAGGGCTACAATGAGCAGTTCTTC CASSFGQGYNEQFF
TRBJ1-5 NA NA TRBV19 TGTGCCAGTAGTTTCGGGGGCAATCAGCCCCAGCATTTT CASSFGGNQPQHF
TRBJ1-2 NA NA TRBV6-2/TRBV6-3 TGTGCCAGCAGTTACGTTTATAAAGGGGAAACGGACTATGGCTACACCTTC CASSYVYKGETDYGYTF
TRBJ1-2 NA NA TRBV6-1 TGTGCCAGCAGTGATTTCCAGGGCTACACCTTC CASSDFQGYTF
TRBJ1-1 NA NA TRBV20-1 TGCAGTGCTAGCCCGGGTGGTGAAGCTTTCTTT CSASPGGEAFF
TRBJ1-5 NA NA TRBV7-2 TGTGCCAGCAGCCGGGACATGACAATTAGCAATCAGCCCCAGCATTTT CASSRDMTISNQPQHF
TRBJ1-2 NA NA TRBV7-2 TGTGCCAGCAGCTTGCAGGGACAATATGGCTACACCTTC CASSLQGQYGYTF
TRBJ2-5 NA NA TRBV4-3 TGCGCCAGCAGCCAAGAAGGAGGGAATCCGCGTGAGACCCAGTACTTC CASSQEGGNPRETQYF
TRBJ2-1 NA NA TRBV15 TGTGCCACCAGCAGAGACACCTACAATGAGCAGTTCTTC CATSRDTYNEQFF
TRBJ1-1 NA NA TRBV30 TGTGCCTGGTTGGAGGGGAACACTGAAGCTTTCTTT CAWLEGNTEAFF
TRBJ2-7 NA TRBD1 TRBV7-6 TGTGCCAGCAGCTTAGGGACAGGGGACTTCTACGAGCAGTACTTC CASSLGTGDFYEQYF
TRBJ2-3 few TRBD1 TRBV5-1 TGCGCCAGCAGCGGCAGGGGGACAAGCACAGATACGCAGTATTTT CASSGRGTSTDTQYF
TRBJ2-1 NA NA TRBV18 TGTGCCAGCTCTCCAAGGACAAGCCAATCGAGCGAGCAGTTCTTC CASSPRTSQSSEQFF
TRBJ2-1 NA TRBD2 TRBV5-5 TGTGCCAGCAGCTCAATGGCCCGGACTAGCAGTTACAATGAGCAGTTCTTC CASSSMARTSSYNEQFF
TRBJ2-1 NA NA TRBV11-2 TGTGCCAGCAGTACCCCCCGGCTGGCGGGGAGCTCCTACAATGAGCAGTTCTTC CASSTPRLAGSSYNEQFF
TRBJ2-3 NA TRBD2 TRBV9 TGTGCCAGCAGCGCTCGGGGGGGCCATAAGTATTTT CASSARGGHKYF
TRBJ2-2 NA TRBD2 TRBV7-9 TGTGCCAGCAGCCCTATTGGGGGGGTAAGAAACACCGGGGAGCTGTTTTTT CASSPIGGVRNTGELFF
TRBJ2-1 few TRBD2 TRBV18 TGTGCCACCCGGACTAGCGCTTTATCAGGGAATGAGCAGTTCTTC CATRTSALSGNEQFF
TRBJ2-7 NA TRBD2 TRBV6-2/TRBV6-3 TGTGCCAGCAGTGAGGATAGCGGGGGTTACTACGAGCAGTACTTC CASSEDSGGYYEQYF
TRBJ1-1 NA NA TRBV19 TGTGCCTCGTGGGGGGTGTCGAACACTGAAGCTTTCTTT CASWGVSNTEAFF
TRBJ1-2 NA NA TRBV6-1 TGTGCCAGCAGTGAATCGTCTAGGCACCCTAACTATGGCTACACCTTC CASSESSRHPNYGYTF
TRBJ2-5 NA TRBD2 TRBV5-1 TGCGCCAGCAGCTTGGAAGCGGGGGGGCAAGGGACCCAGTACTTC CASSLEAGGQGTQYF
TRBJ1-1 NA NA TRBV5-1 TGCGCCAGCAGCCAAGGAGGCGTGAACACTGAAGCTTTCTTT CASSQGGVNTEAFF